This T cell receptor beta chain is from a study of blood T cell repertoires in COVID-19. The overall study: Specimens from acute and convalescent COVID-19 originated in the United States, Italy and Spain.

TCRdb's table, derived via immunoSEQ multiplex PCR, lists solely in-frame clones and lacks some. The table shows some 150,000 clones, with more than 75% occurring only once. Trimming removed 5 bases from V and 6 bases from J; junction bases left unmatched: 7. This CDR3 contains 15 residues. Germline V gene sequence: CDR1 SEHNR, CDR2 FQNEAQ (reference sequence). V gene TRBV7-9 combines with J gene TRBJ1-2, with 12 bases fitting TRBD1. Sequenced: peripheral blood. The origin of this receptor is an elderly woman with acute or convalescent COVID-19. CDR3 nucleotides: TGTGCCAGCAGCCGGGGACAGGGGGCGTCCCATGGCTACACCTTC. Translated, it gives CASSRGQGASHGYTF.